These 26 T cell receptor beta chains came from one sample sequenced in a study of cytomegalovirus exposure and HLA in healthy donors (dated by TCRdb to 2015 to 2018). Library prep was done by the immunoSEQ multiplex PCR assay. For the multiplex PCR, a mixture combining 60 forward primers for TCR Vbeta segments and 13 reverse primers for TCR Jbeta segments was used. This immuneACCESS table, as held by TCRdb, lists in-frame sequences with V and J called but not all clones. Of the missing ones, under half trace to an unresolved V gene in checked studies; the others have no known cause. In this sample the table shows fewer than 100,000 clones, about 80% of which occur a single time. The top ten clonotypes cover 6.5% to 9% of the sample. The sample taken for sequencing was PBMCs. The receptors derive from a man aged 35 to 55 in good health and CMV-seropositive.

The V call is TRBV7-2, the J call TRBJ1-2, with 7 bases matching TRBD1. J lost 2 bases, V lost 5 bases, and 8 bases had no gene match. The CDR3 runs to 15 residues. CDR1 and CDR2 from the germline V gene are SGHTA and FQGNSA. This chain's CDR3 is CASSEQPGQNYGYTF. The CDR3 bases are TGTGCCAGCAGCGAACAACCGGGACAGAACTATGGCTACACCTTC.

The gene calls are TRBV28 and TRBJ2-1; D remains ambiguous. Germline CDR1 and CDR2: MDHEN and SYDVKM. This CDR3 region has 13 residues. V lost 5 bases to trimming and J lost 0 bases, with 5 bases between them. As DNA, the CDR3 is TGTGCCAGCAGTCCGAGCTCCTACAATGAGCAGTTCTTC. As protein: CASSPSSYNEQFF.

The chain links TRBV7-9 to TRBJ2-7; D might be TRBD2 (5 bases). V was shortened by 0 bases and J by 7 bases, with 16 bases between the two germline ends. The germline CDR1 and CDR2 sequences are SEHNR and FQNEAQ (reference sequence). There are 15 residues in the CDR3. CDR3 in DNA: TGTGCCAGCAGCTTAGCGGGAGTTTCCTCGGGGGAGCAGTACTTC. Translating it yields CASSLAGVSSGEQYF.

The V call is TRBV5-1, the J call TRBJ2-3; D perhaps matches TRBD2 (5 bases). Germline CDR1 reads SGHRS; CDR2 reads YFSETQ. The CDR3 is 14 amino acids. Trimming pared 4 bases from V and 2 bases from J, leaving 11 bases between. CDR3 sequence reads: CASSPGIATDTQYF. The DNA for the CDR3 is TGCGCCAGCAGCCCGGGGATCGCCACAGATACGCAGTATTTT.

V and J are TRBV7-9 and TRBJ2-3; TRBD2 matches 9 bases. This CDR3 contains 14 residues. The junction had 0 bases not matched to a gene; V was cut back by 0 bases and J by 5 bases. Germline loops: CDR1 SEHNR, CDR2 FQNEAQ (reference sequence). CDR3 nucleotide sequence: TGTGCCAGCAGCTTAGCGACTAGCGGAGATACGCAGTATTTT. Its translation: CASSLATSGDTQYF.

V usage is TRBV6-1 and J usage is TRBJ1-5, with 12 bases matching TRBD1. Germline CDR1 is MNHNS and CDR2 is SASEGT. The J segment lost 6 bases and the V segment lost 3 bases, leaving 3 bases of the junction unmatched. The CDR3 is 15 amino acids. CDR3 protein: CASSEGQGAGQPQHF. For the CDR3, the DNA is TGTGCCAGCAGTGAGGGACAGGGGGCAGGTCAGCCCCAGCATTTT.

The chain joins TRBV27 to TRBJ2-1; 8 bases match TRBD2. Germline CDR1 reads MNHEY; CDR2 reads SMNVEV (reference sequence). V gave up 8 bases and J gave up 6 bases; unmatched junction bases: 18. The CDR3 length is 17 residues. CDR3 in amino acids: CASALGGRPPLGNEQFF. The CDR3, as DNA: TGTGCCAGCGCCTTGGGCGGGAGGCCCCCCTTAGGCAATGAGCAGTTCTTC.

The V gene is TRBV5-1, the J gene TRBJ1-3; the D gene is possibly TRBD1 (5 bases). Germline loops: CDR1 SGHRS, CDR2 YFSETQ. Trimming took off 4 bases at V and 4 bases at J, with 12 bases between the two ends. This CDR3 contains 14 residues. The chain's CDR3 is CASSVQGSGNTIYF. The CDR3 bases are TGCGCCAGCAGCGTCCAGGGTTCCGGAAACACCATATATTTT.

This clone was recorded only once. The chain uses TRBV9 and TRBJ2-3, with 10 bases aligning to TRBD2. Germline loops: CDR1 SGDLS, CDR2 YYNGEE. The CDR3 extends over 17 amino acids. J gave up 6 bases and V 0 bases, and 10 bases lay outside the gene matches. This CDR3 is CASSVGLAGVMGDTQYF. In DNA form, the CDR3 reads TGTGCCAGCAGCGTAGGTCTAGCGGGGGTCATGGGGGATACGCAGTATTTT.

The chain carries TRBV11-2 and TRBJ2-5, with 14 bases aligning to TRBD2. The CDR3 runs 14 residues. After removal of 5 bases from V and 11 bases from J, the junction contained 7 bases not matched to a gene. The V gene's germline CDR1 is SGHAT and CDR2 FQNNGV. The chain's CDR3 is CASSPTGLAGEQYF. CDR3 bases: TGTGCCAGCAGCCCTACGGGACTAGCGGGGGAGCAGTACTTC.

The chain carries TRBV5-1 and TRBJ2-1, with TRBD1 matching 7 bases. J was trimmed by 7 bases and V by 4 bases; bases with no gene match: 5. The V gene's germline CDR1 is SGHRS and CDR2 YFSETQ. CDR3 length: 13 amino acids. CDR3: CASSETQGNEQFF. In DNA, the CDR3 is TGCGCCAGCAGCGAAACACAGGGGAATGAGCAGTTCTTC.

This clone appeared a few times. The chain employs TRBV7-9 and TRBJ2-5; possibly TRBD1 for D (6 bases). Germline CDR1 reads SEHNR; CDR2 reads FQNEAQ (reference sequence). V lost 1 base and J lost 1, with 7 bases in between. The CDR3 sequence is 14 residues long. The DNA of the CDR3 is TGTGCCAGCAGCTTAGGCAGGGGCCAAGAGACCCAGTACTTC. Residues: CASSLGRGQETQYF.

V and J are TRBV5-4 and TRBJ2-1; 10 bases align to TRBD2. Germline V gene lookup returns CDR1 SGHNT and CDR2 YYREEE (reference sequence). This CDR3 spans 16 amino acids. With 4 bases clipped from V and 0 bases from J, the junction kept 4 bases outside the gene matches. DNA of the CDR3: TGTGCCAGCAGCAGAGCGGGGGGGAGCTCCTACAATGAGCAGTTCTTC. Translation: CASSRAGGSSYNEQFF.

DNA of the CDR3: TGCGCCAGCAGCCAAGCTGTTCGGACAGGGGGCAGGGAGACCCAGTACTTC. As protein: CASSQAVRTGGRETQYF. V is TRBV5-1 and J is TRBJ2-5, with 11 bases aligning to TRBD1. Germline CDR1 and CDR2: SGHRS and YFSETQ. The J segment lost 5 bases and the V segment lost 4 bases, leaving 13 bases of the junction unmatched. The CDR3 totals 17 residues.

J is TRBJ1-3 and V is TRBV5-4; D gene ambiguous. V lost 0 bases and J lost 0, with 13 bases in between. The CDR3 has 17 residues. Germline values: CDR1 SGHNT, CDR2 YYREEE (reference sequence). CDR3 bases: TGTGCCAGCAGCTTGGATCCCGGGGTCTTCTCTGGAAACACCATATATTTT. Translated, it gives CASSLDPGVFSGNTIYF.

V gene TRBV5-1 combines with J gene TRBJ1-2, with D unresolved. The length of the CDR3 is 11 residues. The V end was cut by 2 bases, the J end by 6 bases, with 5 bases between. Germline V lookup: CDR1 SGHRS, CDR2 YFSETQ. The DNA for the CDR3 is TGCGCCAGCAGCTTTTCTAATGGCTACACCTTC. This encodes CASSFSNGYTF.

This chain uses TRBV11-2 with TRBJ1-1; D gene uncertain. The CDR3 runs to 15 residues. CDR1 is SGHAT, CDR2 FQNNGV, per germline. V lost 5 bases and J 2 bases, leaving 15 bases between the germline ends. As DNA, the CDR3 is TGTGCCAGCAGCAGAGGCGGGGAACCTAACACTGAAGCTTTCTTT. Its protein is CASSRGGEPNTEAFF.

The count of this clone is one. The chain carries TRBV10-3 and TRBJ1-6; TRBD1 might be the D (5 bases). The CDR3 has 17 residues. Trimming cost V 3 bases and J 4 bases, with 16 bases left between them. Germline values: CDR1 ENHRY, CDR2 SYGVKD. CDR3 nucleotides: TGTGCCATCAGTGATGAGGAGGGGATGGGATATAATTCACCCCTCCACTTT. Protein: CAISDEEGMGYNSPLHF.

V is TRBV25-1 and J is TRBJ2-5; D is uncertain. The CDR3 consists of 12 residues. Germline lookup yields CDR1 MGHDK and CDR2 SYGVNS. V shed 3 bases and J shed 5 bases, with 7 bases lying between them. The CDR3 coding sequence is TGTGCCAGCAGTGACCCCGGGGAGACCCAGTACTTC. Protein: CASSDPGETQYF.

The gene calls are TRBV7-2 and TRBJ1-1; 7 bases match TRBD1. V dropped 1 base and J dropped 10; count of bases not matched to a gene: 6. The CDR3 spans 13 residues. CDR1 and CDR2 from the germline V gene are SGHTA and FQGNSA. The CDR3 spells CASSLVSTGPAFF. The CDR3 nucleotides read TGTGCCAGCAGCTTAGTTTCGACAGGGCCAGCTTTCTTT.

On this clone itself: A far bigger clonotype differs at one base, so this is likely a read error. This same CDR3 is encoded by further DNA sequences in the sample. V and J are TRBV29-1 and TRBJ1-5; a weak D match, TRBD1 (5 bases). The germline V and J ends were trimmed by 6 bases and 0 bases, with 12 bases remaining between them. CDR1 and CDR2 from the germline V gene are SQVTM and ANQGSEA. The CDR3 runs 14 residues. Here the CDR3 reads CSVQADSSNQPQHF. The CDR3 region has the DNA TGCAGCGTACAAGCCGACAGTAGCAATCAGCCCCAGCATTTT.

This clone was counted a few times. The J gene is TRBJ2-2, the V gene TRBV7-2, with D tentatively TRBD1 (6 bases). Trimming removed 4 bases at V and 1 base at J, with 7 bases between. The CDR3 is made up of 14 amino acids. Germline values: CDR1 SGHTA, CDR2 FQGNSA. This CDR3 reads CASSWGQNTGELFF. The CDR3 coding sequence is TGTGCCAGCAGCTGGGGACAGAACACCGGGGAGCTGTTTTTT.

As for this clone: The identical CDR3 is also encoded by other nucleotide sequences in the sample. CDR3 sequence reads: CASSILAGGSDTQYF. Written as DNA, the CDR3 is TGTGCCAGTAGTATACTAGCGGGAGGCTCAGATACGCAGTATTTT. This chain connects TRBV19 to TRBJ2-3, with 11 positions matching TRBD2. Germline CDR1 is LNHDA and CDR2 is SQIVND (reference sequence). Trimming took 2 bases from V and 4 from J; bases not matched to a gene: 2. This CDR3 has 15 amino acids.

The V and J genes are TRBV19 and TRBJ2-6, with 7 bases matching TRBD2. The germline CDR1 and CDR2 sequences are LNHDA and SQIVND (reference sequence). V gave up 9 bases and J gave up 0 bases; unmatched junction bases: 14. CDR3 length equals 18 residues. The CDR3 bases are TGTGCCAGCACAACGGGGGGTCGGGATCCCTCTGGGGCCAACGTCCTGACTTTC. As protein: CASTTGGRDPSGANVLTF.

The chain joins TRBV10-3 to TRBJ2-7, with TRBD2 identical over 13 bases. Germline V gives CDR1 ENHRY, CDR2 SYGVKD. This CDR3 contains 15 residues. The trim removed 8 bases at V and 2 bases at J, leaving 6 bases unmatched. CDR3 DNA: TGTGCCATCTCAGGGACTAGCGGGGTAACCTACGAGCAGTACTTC. Protein product: CAISGTSGVTYEQYF.

J is TRBJ2-1 and V is TRBV7-9; D may be TRBD2 (6 bases). This CDR3 spans 14 amino acids. Germline CDR1 and CDR2: SEHNR and FQNEAQ (reference sequence). The V and J ends lost 5 bases and 7 bases respectively, with 15 bases between them. The CDR3 region has the DNA TGTGCCAGCAGCCCGAGACTAGAAAAGAATGAGCAGTTCTTC. This sequence encodes CASSPRLEKNEQFF.